The present T cell receptor beta chain was sequenced within a study of blood T cells in healthy people across ages. At the level of the study: Template switching recovered approximately one barcoded beta molecule for every two T cells. The study's findings and limits: A roughly linear fall in TCR beta diversity per million T cells was seen with increasing age.

Germline assignment: CDR1 SEHNR and CDR2 FQNEAQ (reference sequence). The CDR3 is 13 residues long. Trimming left V 5 bases short and J 5 bases short, with 12 bases between. Next came a second PCR, run for roughly 6 to 11 cycles, which used a sample-barcoded 5' primer along with a J-beta primer mix. TCRdb reprocessed the 5' RACE reads with MiXCR, giving one entry per CDR3 protein. This sample has roughly 1.5 million distinct CDR3 sequences, with approximately 39% found just once. About this clonotype: Its antigen is undetermined.

The gene calls are TRBV7-9 and TRBJ2-5; D not resolved. The origin of this receptor is a woman between 18 and 29 years old in good health. The sequenced material came from blood. CDR3 in DNA: TGTGCCAGCAGCACGGAACTCGGGGAGACCCAGTACTTC. Its translation: CASSTELGETQYF.